These 31 T cell receptor beta chains originate from one sample sequenced in a study of T cell responses to AZD1222 COVID-19 vaccine. Only in-frame clones appear in the TCRdb table, and some are missing; sequencing was by immunoSEQ multiplex PCR. The sample yields around 80,000 clones, 70% to 90% seen once. The sequencing used peripheral blood, collected 28 days after the second AZD1222 dose. The receptor source for this set is an adult who received the AZD1222 COVID-19 vaccine.

The chain is built from TRBV6-5 and TRBJ2-6; D might be TRBD1 (6 bases). Germline assignment: CDR1 MNHEY and CDR2 SVGAGI. V lost 7 bases and J lost 0, with 10 bases in between. The length of the CDR3 is 15 residues. Here the CDR3 DNA reads TGTGCCAGCACGCAGGGGTACTCTGGGGCCAACGTCCTGACTTTC. Its protein is CASTQGYSGANVLTF.

This chain joins TRBV5-6 and TRBJ2-7; no definite D call. The V end lost 0 bases, the J end lost 3 bases, and 13 bases lay between the germline ends. The CDR3 is 15 amino acids. Germline V CDR1 and CDR2: SGHDT, YYEEEE. The CDR3, as DNA: TGTGCCAGCAGCTTGGCGCCGACCCCGCACTACGAGCAGTACTTC. This gives the protein CASSLAPTPHYEQYF.

The genes are TRBV10-3 and TRBJ1-6; possible D gene TRBD1, 5 bases. V shed 10 bases and J shed 5 bases, with 15 bases lying between them. CDR1 is ENHRY and CDR2 is SYGVKD in the germline V gene. This CDR3 has 14 residues. The CDR3 is CATRDTGNNSPLHF. The CDR3 DNA reads as TGTGCCACCAGAGATACAGGAAATAATTCACCCCTCCACTTT.

The chain combines TRBV2 with TRBJ1-5; D is possibly TRBD1 (5 bases). V was trimmed by 6 bases and J by 6 bases, leaving 15 bases between them. This CDR3 is built from 14 residues. Looked up from germline, CDR1 is SNHLY and CDR2 is FYNNEI. CDR3 bases: TGTGCCAGCAGACCCGCCAGGGATGGTCAGCCCCAGCATTTT. It yields the protein CASRPARDGQPQHF.

In nucleotides, the CDR3 is TGCGCCAGCAGCTTGGACGGGACAGGGCTGGAGACCCAGTACTTC. It codes for CASSLDGTGLETQYF. The chain joins TRBV5-1 to TRBJ2-5, with 9 bases fitting TRBD1. Germline assignment: CDR1 SGHRS and CDR2 YFSETQ. The CDR3 loop spans 15 amino acids. With V trimmed by 0 bases and J by 5 bases, 5 bases remained unmatched.

The chain uses TRBV6-5 and TRBJ2-3; D possibly matches TRBD1 or TRBD2 (5 bases each). The germline CDR1 and CDR2 sequences are MNHEY and SVGAGI. The CDR3 covers 15 residues. Trimming stripped 5 bases from V and 2 bases from J, with 14 bases between. As DNA, the CDR3 is TGTGCCAGCAGTCGCCGGGACCGATTCACAGATACGCAGTATTTT. This codes for CASSRRDRFTDTQYF.

This sequence joins TRBV30 and TRBJ1-6, with 7 bases matching TRBD1. CDR3 length: 17 residues. Germline assignment: CDR1 GTSNPN and CDR2 SVGIG (reference sequence). Unmatched junction bases numbered 14, after V lost 3 bases and J lost 6 bases. This chain's CDR3 is CAWRRQGLSLFNSPLHF. The CDR3 DNA reads as TGTGCCTGGAGGCGACAGGGCTTAAGTCTTTTTAATTCACCCCTCCACTTT.

This sequence joins TRBV11-1 and TRBJ1-2; D is undetermined. The CDR3 covers 14 residues. Trimming left V 1 base short and J 4 bases short, with 10 bases between. Germline V gene data show CDR1 as SGHAT and CDR2 as FQDESV (reference sequence). The CDR3 loop reads CASSLGVGSYGYTF. The CDR3 DNA is TGTGCCAGCAGCTTAGGAGTTGGGAGCTATGGCTACACCTTC.

The V call is TRBV6-4, the J call TRBJ2-1, with TRBD2 identical over 13 bases. J lost 7 bases, V lost 6 bases, and 6 bases had no gene match. The CDR3 contains 15 residues. CDR1 is MRHNA and CDR2 is SNTAGT in the germline V gene. CDR3 coding DNA: TGTGCCAGCAGCCCGACTAGCGGGGGGCCTAATGAGCAGTTCTTC. It encodes CASSPTSGGPNEQFF.

The V gene is TRBV2, the J gene TRBJ1-4, with 10 bases fitting TRBD1. V lost 6 bases, J lost 6 bases, and 7 bases stayed unmatched. The CDR3 covers 15 residues. Per the germline V gene, CDR1 is SNHLY and CDR2 is FYNNEI. The CDR3 region is CASSPGTGVDEKLFF. As DNA, the CDR3 is TGTGCCAGCAGCCCCGGGACAGGGGTCGATGAAAAACTGTTTTTT.

This clone occurred once. The chain carries TRBV5-1 and TRBJ2-2; no firm D call. From germline, CDR1 is SGHRS and CDR2 YFSETQ. V was cut by 3 bases and J by 0 bases, with 12 bases left in between. The CDR3 has 16 amino acids. CDR3 bases: TGCGCCAGCAGCTCCACTAACCTCGCGAACACCGGGGAGCTGTTTTTT. It codes for CASSSTNLANTGELFF.

This clone came up a few times. The chain combines TRBV29-1 with TRBJ1-2, with D maybe TRBD1 (6 bases). The length of the CDR3 is 13 residues. V was clipped by 4 bases and J by 7 bases, with 16 bases between them. Germline V CDR1 and CDR2: SQVTM, ANQGSEA. The CDR3, as DNA: TGCAGCGTTGTTATGGGGGGCGGGAGTGGCTACACCTTC. Translation gives CSVVMGGGSGYTF.

This sequence joins TRBV19 and TRBJ2-1; D is unresolved. V lost 3 bases and J lost 1, with 10 bases in between. CDR1 and CDR2 (germline): LNHDA, SQIVND (reference sequence). There are 15 residues in the CDR3. The CDR3 here is CASSMRLQSYNEQFF. The CDR3 nucleotides read TGTGCCAGTAGTATGCGTCTACAATCCTACAATGAGCAGTTCTTC.

The chain uses TRBV7-9 and TRBJ2-7; 8 bases line up with TRBD1. CDR3 length equals 15 residues. Germline CDR1 is SEHNR and CDR2 is FQNEAQ (reference sequence). V lost 5 bases and J lost 11; bases outside the gene matches: 17. The CDR3 spells CASSPDRGHFSPEYF. CDR3 nucleotide sequence: TGTGCCAGCAGCCCCGACAGGGGCCATTTTAGTCCGGAGTACTTC.

The V gene is TRBV19, the J gene TRBJ2-2; D unclear. V lost 1 base and J 7 bases, leaving 13 bases between the germline ends. Germline loops: CDR1 LNHDA, CDR2 SQIVND (reference sequence). CDR3 length equals 15 residues. CDR3 bases: TGTGCCAGTAGTATAGGGCCACCTGTGGACGGGGAGCTGTTTTTT. Translation: CASSIGPPVDGELFF.

The rearrangement links TRBV24-1 to TRBJ2-1; TRBD2 matches at 7 bases. The CDR3 contains 17 residues. Germline assignment: CDR1 KGHDR and CDR2 SFDVKD. V shed 0 bases and J 4 bases; nucleotides not matched to a gene: 8. CDR3 bases: TGTGCCACCAGTGATTTGCGCGCGGGGGAGTCGTACAATGAGCAGTTCTTC. Residues: CATSDLRAGESYNEQFF.

V usage is TRBV30 and J usage is TRBJ1-2, with 7 positions matching TRBD1. Germline V gives CDR1 GTSNPN, CDR2 SVGIG (reference sequence). The V segment lost 6 bases and the J segment 2 bases; nucleotides outside the gene matches: 12. This CDR3 comprises 15 residues. For the CDR3, the DNA is TGTGCCTGCCTGACACTCGCAGGGGGAAACTATGGCTACACCTTC. Encoded protein: CACLTLAGGNYGYTF. Full variable domain (remainder filled in from reference TRBV30 and TRBJ1-2): SQTIHQWPATLVQPVGSPLSLECTVEGTSNPNLYWYRQAAGRGLQLLFYSVGIGQISSEVPQNLSASRPQDRQFILSSKKLLLSDSGFYLCACLTLAGGNYGYTFGSGTRLTVV.

CDR3 sequence: CASSHRVSSGNTIYF. The CDR3 DNA follows: TGTGCCAGCAGCCACCGAGTGAGCTCTGGAAACACCATATATTTT. The chain links TRBV6-2 or TRBV6-3 to TRBJ1-3, with D uncertain. This CDR3 region has 15 residues. Germline assignment: CDR1 MNHEY and CDR2 SVGEGT. Trimming pared 6 bases from V and 0 bases from J, leaving 12 bases between.

The chain joins TRBV19 to TRBJ1-5; 10 bases are shared with TRBD1. The CDR3 runs 13 residues. The junction had 8 bases not matched to a gene; V was cut back by 11 bases and J by 7 bases. CDR1 LNHDA and CDR2 SQIVND come from the germline V gene (reference sequence). For the CDR3, the DNA is TGTGCCGCGTCCGGGACAGGGGTACAGCCCCAGCATTTT. It specifies CAASGTGVQPQHF.

V usage is TRBV19 and J usage is TRBJ2-2; D perhaps matches TRBD1 (5 bases). V lost 4 bases to trimming and J lost 1 base, with 10 bases between them. The length of the CDR3 is 15 residues. Germline V gives CDR1 LNHDA, CDR2 SQIVND (reference sequence). The CDR3 spells CASSTQDRNTGELFF. The CDR3 bases are TGTGCCAGTAGTACCCAAGACAGGAACACCGGGGAGCTGTTTTTT.

This chain links TRBV23-1 with TRBJ2-7; D tentatively fits TRBD1 or TRBD2 (5 bases each). TRBV23-1 is an ORF for which the function is uncertain. The ends were cut back, 6 bases at V and 2 bases at J, with 20 bases in the middle. The CDR3 totals 16 residues. CDR3 protein: CASSTAARAIPYEQYF. The CDR3 DNA is TGCGCCAGCAGCACAGCGGCCAGGGCGATTCCCTACGAGCAGTACTTC.

In this sample, this clone turned up a few times. This CDR3 is also generated by other DNA sequences in the sample. This sequence joins TRBV10-2 and TRBJ1-5; D perhaps matches TRBD1 (5 bases). V shed 0 bases and J shed 4 bases, with 7 bases lying between them. The CDR3 covers 14 residues. Germline CDR1 is WSHSY and CDR2 is SAAADI. CDR3 protein: CASSESGVNQPQHF. As DNA, the CDR3 is TGCGCCAGCAGTGAGTCAGGGGTAAATCAGCCCCAGCATTTT.

V and J are TRBV28 and TRBJ1-4; a possible D gene is TRBD1 (5 bases). CDR1 and CDR2 (germline): MDHEN, SYDVKM. The CDR3 has 15 amino acids. The V gene lost 3 bases and the J gene lost 6 bases, with 14 bases spanning the gap. This chain's CDR3 is CASSFSLGAYEKLFF. DNA of the CDR3: TGTGCCAGCAGTTTTTCCCTAGGGGCTTATGAAAAACTGTTTTTT.

J is TRBJ1-4 and V is TRBV10-3; possible D gene TRBD1, 5 bases. The CDR3 consists of 13 residues. The germline V gene encodes CDR1 ENHRY and CDR2 SYGVKD. Trimming left V 8 bases short and J 3 bases short, with 10 bases between. CDR3 sequence reads: CAISGTSNEKLFF. CDR3 DNA: TGTGCCATCTCGGGGACCTCTAATGAAAAACTGTTTTTT.

The rearrangement joins TRBV9 to TRBJ1-1; D gene unclear. Germline CDR1 SGDLS, CDR2 YYNGEE. CDR3 length equals 15 residues. Trimming shortened V by 0 bases and J by 0 bases, and 9 bases separated the two germline ends. The CDR3 protein is CASSVAPSLNTEAFF. The CDR3 DNA is TGTGCCAGCAGCGTAGCCCCCTCATTGAACACTGAAGCTTTCTTT.

This rearrangement joins TRBV28 to TRBJ1-1; possible D gene TRBD1, 6 bases. Trimming stripped 2 bases from V and 3 bases from J, with 13 bases between. The CDR3 has 15 amino acids. Germline CDR1 is MDHEN and CDR2 is SYDVKM. CDR3 coding DNA: TGTGCCAGCAGTTTAAGACAGGCCGGGTACACTGAAGCTTTCTTT. It yields the protein CASSLRQAGYTEAFF.

V gene TRBV18 combines with J gene TRBJ1-2; 8 bases are shared with TRBD1. The CDR3 is 12 residues long. Germline lookup yields CDR1 KGHSH and CDR2 LQKENI. V trimming: 4 bases; J trimming: 10 bases; junction bases outside the gene matches: 5. DNA of the CDR3: TGTGCCAGCTCACGGCCCCAGGGGGCCTACACCTTC. Encoded protein: CASSRPQGAYTF. The variable domain in full, completed from reference TRBV18 and TRBJ1-2, reads NAGVMQNPRHLVRRRGQEARLRCSPMKGHSHVYWYRQLPEEGLKFMVYLQKENIIDESGMPKERFSAEFPKEGPSILRIQQVVRGDSAAYFCASSRPQGAYTFGSGTRLTVV.

The V call is TRBV14, the J call TRBJ1-6; D call uncertain. Germline assignment: CDR1 SGHDN and CDR2 FVKESK. The CDR3 totals 12 residues. Trimming removed 4 bases from V and 6 bases from J, with 4 bases in between. Written as DNA, the CDR3 is TGTGCCAGCAGCCGAGTTAATTCACCCCTCCACTTT. Translated, it gives CASSRVNSPLHF.

The rearrangement links TRBV9 to TRBJ1-2; D perhaps matches TRBD1 (5 bases). The CDR3 is made up of 13 amino acids. The germline gives CDR1 SGDLS, CDR2 YYNGEE. Trimming left V 2 bases short and J 8 bases short, with 13 bases between. CDR3 sequence (DNA): TGTGCCAGCAGCGTCGGGACGGAAGAAGGCTACACCTTC. Its protein is CASSVGTEEGYTF.

The chain employs TRBV7-6 and TRBJ1-4; D not resolved. CDR3 length: 15 residues. Per the germline V gene, CDR1 is SGHVS and CDR2 is FNYEAQ. V lost 2 bases and J lost 7, with 14 bases in between. The CDR3 DNA is TGTGCCAGCAGCTTAAGAGGGAGCCTTTCTGAAAAACTGTTTTTT. As protein: CASSLRGSLSEKLFF.

CDR3 residues: CASSPPQSSYNEQFF. The CDR3 DNA reads as TGTGCCAGCAGTCCTCCACAGAGCTCCTACAATGAGCAGTTCTTC. The chain is built from TRBV28 and TRBJ2-1; no firm D call. Deletions cut 5 bases from V and 0 bases from J, with 11 bases between. Germline lookup yields CDR1 MDHEN and CDR2 SYDVKM. There are 15 residues in the CDR3.